The rows below give T cell receptor beta chains drawn from one sample of a study of T cells in Graves' hyperthyroidism and ophthalmopathy. TCRdb reprocessed the multiplex PCR reads with MiXCR, giving one entry per CDR3 protein. The data show about 510,000 distinct CDR3 sequences, around 13% seen once. Material for sequencing was blood. The receptors shown here come from a woman in her thirties or forties with Graves' hyperthyroidism. The CDR3 runs from the conserved cysteine through the conserved F or W. The D gene is left open where the match is weak. Expanded clones get a size class; other rows say once, few or many, or leave the size out.

j_call v_call clone_size d_call cdr3_aa cdr3_nt
TRBJ1-2 TRBV3-1 many TRBD1 CASSQNRQGGGYGYTF TGTGCCAGCAGCCAAAACCGACAGGGCGGGGGCTATGGCTACACCTTC
TRBJ2-5 TRBV6-5 . . CASSYLVGEGIETQYF TGTGCCAGCAGTTACCTTGTAGGAGAGGGAATCGAGACCCAGTACTTC
TRBJ2-1 TRBV27 many . CASSTPTLGFTYNEQFF TGTGCCAGCAGTACCCCGACCCTAGGGTTCACCTACAATGAGCAGTTCTTC
TRBJ2-2 TRBV5-1 many . CASSLTIDPRVSTGELFF TGCGCCAGCAGCTTAACCATCGACCCTCGGGTTAGCACCGGGGAGCTGTTTTTT
TRBJ2-3 TRBV29-1 . . CSFWGTSSTDTQYF TGCAGCTTTTGGGGCACATCTAGCACAGATACGCAGTATTTT
TRBJ1-6 TRBV5-5 . TRBD1 CASRTGTGNSPLHF TGTGCCAGCAGGACCGGGACAGGGAATTCACCCCTCCACTTT
TRBJ1-2 TRBV28 many . CASSFVRDYGYTF TGTGCCAGCAGTTTCGTCCGAGACTATGGCTACACCTTC
TRBJ2-7 TRBV27 many . CASRPMTATSSYEQYF TGTGCCAGCAGGCCGATGACAGCGACGAGCTCCTACGAGCAGTACTTC
TRBJ1-1 TRBV29-1 few . CSVEGGTLMEAFF TGCAGCGTTGAAGGAGGGACACTTATGGAAGCTTTCTTT
TRBJ2-4 TRBV20-1 many . CSAPPGSSLGNIQYF TGCAGTGCACCTCCCGGCAGCTCGCTGGGAAACATTCAGTACTTC
TRBJ1-4 TRBV9 . TRBD1 CASSVGSGGNEKLFF TGTGCCAGCAGCGTAGGTTCAGGGGGTAATGAAAAACTGTTTTTT
TRBJ2-1 TRBV4-1 many TRBD1 CASSQGGQNHNEQFF TGCGCCAGCAGCCAAGGGGGACAGAACCACAATGAGCAGTTCTTC
TRBJ1-6 TRBV20-1 . . CSARASNSPLHF TGCAGTGCTAGAGCCAGCAATTCACCCCTCCACTTT
TRBJ2-4 TRBV12-3/TRBV12-4 many . CASSKTVLAKNIQYF TGTGCCAGCAGTAAGACAGTTTTAGCGAAAAACATTCAGTACTTC
TRBJ2-1 TRBV6-1 few TRBD2 CASNPGLAGGPYNEQFF TGTGCCAGCAATCCGGGACTAGCGGGAGGGCCGTACAATGAGCAGTTCTTC
TRBJ1-2 TRBV3-1 many . CASSHGVSDGYTF TGTGCCAGCAGCCATGGGGTTTCGGATGGCTACACCTTC
TRBJ2-7 TRBV19 few TRBD1 CASSIEATGASEQYF TGTGCCAGTAGTATTGAGGCGACAGGGGCCAGCGAGCAGTACTTC